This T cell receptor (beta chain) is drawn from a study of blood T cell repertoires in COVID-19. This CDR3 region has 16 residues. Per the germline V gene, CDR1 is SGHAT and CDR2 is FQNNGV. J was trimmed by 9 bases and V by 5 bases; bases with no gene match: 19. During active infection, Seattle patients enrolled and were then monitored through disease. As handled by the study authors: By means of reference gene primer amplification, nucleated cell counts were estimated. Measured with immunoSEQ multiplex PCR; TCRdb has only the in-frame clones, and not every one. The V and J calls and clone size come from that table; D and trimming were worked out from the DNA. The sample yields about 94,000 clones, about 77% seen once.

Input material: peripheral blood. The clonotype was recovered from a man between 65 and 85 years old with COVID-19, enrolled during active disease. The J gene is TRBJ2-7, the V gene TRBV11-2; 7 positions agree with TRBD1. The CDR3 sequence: CASSLRWDSQGSGQYF. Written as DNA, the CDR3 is TGTGCCAGCAGCCTTCGGTGGGACAGCCAAGGTTCAGGGCAGTACTTC.